The present TCR beta chain was sequenced within a study of beta chain features in type 1 diabetes. The isolated RNA, all of it, was reverse transcribed, so expressed TCRB transcripts were what got sequenced. Using immunoSEQ multiplex PCR, the repertoire was profiled, and TCRdb retains in-frame clones only, with some absent. This table has about 900,000 clones, 15% to 20% appearing once. Only a few counts were recorded for this clone. The CDR3 is 13 amino acids. V was clipped by 1 base and J by 5 bases, with 8 bases between them. CDR1 is SGHDN and CDR2 is FVKESK in the germline V gene. V and J are TRBV14 and TRBJ2-5; D call uncertain. The receptor was isolated from a woman aged 18-29 years in good health. Sequencing input: naive CD4+ T cells from blood. The CDR3, as DNA: TGTGCCAGCAGCCAAGGTGCTGGGGAGACCCAGTACTTC. Translating it yields CASSQGAGETQYF.